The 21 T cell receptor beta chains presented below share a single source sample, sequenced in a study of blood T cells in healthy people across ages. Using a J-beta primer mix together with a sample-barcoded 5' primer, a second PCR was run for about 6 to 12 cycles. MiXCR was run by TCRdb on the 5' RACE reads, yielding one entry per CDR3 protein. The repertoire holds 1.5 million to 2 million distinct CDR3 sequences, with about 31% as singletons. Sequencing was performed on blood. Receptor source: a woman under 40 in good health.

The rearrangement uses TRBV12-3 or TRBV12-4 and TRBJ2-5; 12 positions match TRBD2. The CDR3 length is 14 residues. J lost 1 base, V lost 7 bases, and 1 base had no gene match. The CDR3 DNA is TGTGCCAGCACGGGACTAGCGGGCCAAGAGACCCAGTACTTC. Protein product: CASTGLAGQETQYF.

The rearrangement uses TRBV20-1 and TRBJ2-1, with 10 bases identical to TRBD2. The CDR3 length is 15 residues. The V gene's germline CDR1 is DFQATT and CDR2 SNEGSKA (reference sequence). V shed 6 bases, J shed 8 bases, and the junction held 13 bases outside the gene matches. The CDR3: CSAQIPSGSGDEQFF. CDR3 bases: TGCAGTGCCCAAATTCCTAGCGGGAGTGGGGATGAGCAGTTCTTC.

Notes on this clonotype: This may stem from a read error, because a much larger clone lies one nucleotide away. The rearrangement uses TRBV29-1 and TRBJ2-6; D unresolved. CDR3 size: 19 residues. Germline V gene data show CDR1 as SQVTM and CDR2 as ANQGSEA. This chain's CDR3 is CSVEDPSWHHRSRANVLTF. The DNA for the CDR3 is TGCAGCGTTGAAGATCCAAGCTGGCACCACCGCTCTAGGGCCAACGTCCTGACTTTC.

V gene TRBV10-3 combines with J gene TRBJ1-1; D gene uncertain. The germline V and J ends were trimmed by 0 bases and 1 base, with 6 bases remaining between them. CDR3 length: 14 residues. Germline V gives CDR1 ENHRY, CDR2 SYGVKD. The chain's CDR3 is CAISESWQNTEAFF. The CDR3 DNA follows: TGTGCCATCAGTGAGTCGTGGCAGAACACTGAAGCTTTCTTT.

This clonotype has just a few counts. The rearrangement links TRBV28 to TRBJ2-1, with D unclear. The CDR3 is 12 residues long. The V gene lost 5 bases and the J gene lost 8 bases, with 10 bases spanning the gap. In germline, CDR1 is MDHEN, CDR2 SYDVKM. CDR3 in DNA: TGTGCCAGCAGTCAACAGCAAGATGAGCAGTTCTTC. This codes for CASSQQQDEQFF. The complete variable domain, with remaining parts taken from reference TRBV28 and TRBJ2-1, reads DVKVTQSSRYLVKRTGEKVFLECVQDMDHENMFWYRQDPGLGLRLIYFSYDVKMKEKGDIPEGYSVSREKKERFSLILESASTNQTSMYLCASSQQQDEQFFGPGTRLTVL.

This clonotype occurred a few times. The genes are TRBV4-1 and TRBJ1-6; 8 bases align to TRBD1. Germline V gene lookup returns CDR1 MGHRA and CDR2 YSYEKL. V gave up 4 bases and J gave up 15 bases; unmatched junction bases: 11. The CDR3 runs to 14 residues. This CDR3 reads CASSLGQGFLRLHF. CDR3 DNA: TGCGCCAGCAGCCTCGGACAGGGATTCCTACGCCTCCACTTT.

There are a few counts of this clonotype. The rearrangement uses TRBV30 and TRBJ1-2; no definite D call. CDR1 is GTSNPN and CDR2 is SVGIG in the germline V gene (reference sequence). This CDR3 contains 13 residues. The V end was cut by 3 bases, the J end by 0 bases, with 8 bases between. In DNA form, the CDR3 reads TGTGCCTGGAGAATGATGGCTAACTATGGCTACACCTTC. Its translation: CAWRMMANYGYTF.

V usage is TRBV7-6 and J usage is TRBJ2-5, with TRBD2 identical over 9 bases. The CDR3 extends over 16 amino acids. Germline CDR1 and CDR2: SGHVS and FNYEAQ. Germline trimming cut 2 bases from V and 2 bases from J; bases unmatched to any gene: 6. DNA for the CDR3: TGTGCCAGCAGCTTATTGGCGGGGGGGGAACAAGAGACCCAGTACTTC. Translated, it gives CASSLLAGGEQETQYF.

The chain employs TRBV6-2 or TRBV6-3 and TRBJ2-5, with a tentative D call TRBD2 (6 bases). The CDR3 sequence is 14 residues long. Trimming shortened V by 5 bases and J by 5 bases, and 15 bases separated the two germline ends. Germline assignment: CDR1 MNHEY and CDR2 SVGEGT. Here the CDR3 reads CASSRGLGRETQYF. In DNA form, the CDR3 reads TGTGCCAGCAGTCGAGGACTGGGGAGGGAGACCCAGTACTTC.

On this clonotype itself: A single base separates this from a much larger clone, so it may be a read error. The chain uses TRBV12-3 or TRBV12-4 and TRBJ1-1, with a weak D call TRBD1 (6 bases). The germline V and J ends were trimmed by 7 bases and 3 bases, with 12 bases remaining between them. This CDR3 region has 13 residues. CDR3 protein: CASNRQAYTEAFF. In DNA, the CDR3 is TGTGCCAGCAACCGACAGGCGTACACTGAAGCTTTCTTT.

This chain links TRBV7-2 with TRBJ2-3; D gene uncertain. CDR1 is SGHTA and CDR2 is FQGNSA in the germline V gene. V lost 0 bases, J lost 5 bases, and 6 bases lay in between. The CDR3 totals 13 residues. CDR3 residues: CASSLALRDTQYF. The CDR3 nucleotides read TGTGCCAGCAGCTTAGCGCTGAGAGATACGCAGTATTTT.

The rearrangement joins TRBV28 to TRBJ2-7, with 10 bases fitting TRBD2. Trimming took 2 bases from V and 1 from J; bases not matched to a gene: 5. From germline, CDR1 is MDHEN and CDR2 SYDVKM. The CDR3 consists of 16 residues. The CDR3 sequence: CASSLASGGGSYEQYF. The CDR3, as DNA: TGTGCCAGCAGTTTAGCTAGCGGGGGCGGTTCCTACGAGCAGTACTTC.

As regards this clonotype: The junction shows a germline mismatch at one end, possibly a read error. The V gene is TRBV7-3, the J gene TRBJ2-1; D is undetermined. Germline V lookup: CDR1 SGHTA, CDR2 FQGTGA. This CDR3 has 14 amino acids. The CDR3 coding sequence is TGTGCCAGCAGCTTAACGGGTTCTTACAATGGGCAGTTCTTC. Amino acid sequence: CASSLTGSYNGQFF.

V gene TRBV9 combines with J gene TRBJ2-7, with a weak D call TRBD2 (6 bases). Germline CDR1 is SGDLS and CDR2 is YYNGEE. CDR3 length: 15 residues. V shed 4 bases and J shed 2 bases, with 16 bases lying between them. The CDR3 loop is CASSSRGTLAYEQYF. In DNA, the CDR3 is TGTGCCAGCAGCTCGCGCGGGACCCTCGCCTACGAGCAGTACTTC.

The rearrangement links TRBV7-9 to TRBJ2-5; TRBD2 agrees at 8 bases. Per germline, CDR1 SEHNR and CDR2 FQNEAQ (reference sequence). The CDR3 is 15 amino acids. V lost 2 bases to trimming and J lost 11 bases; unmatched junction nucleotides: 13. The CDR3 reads CASSLKRESYNEQYF. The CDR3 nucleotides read TGTGCCAGCAGCTTAAAGCGGGAGTCCTACAATGAGCAGTACTTC.

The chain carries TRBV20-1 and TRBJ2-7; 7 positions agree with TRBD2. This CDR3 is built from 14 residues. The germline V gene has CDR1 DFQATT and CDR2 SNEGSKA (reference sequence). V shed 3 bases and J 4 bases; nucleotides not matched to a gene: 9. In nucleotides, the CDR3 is TGCAGTGCTAGTCCACGGCGGGAGAGTTACGAGCAGTACTTC. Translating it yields CSASPRRESYEQYF.

This chain's CDR3 is CSARDPNGRARTDTQYF. CDR3 nucleotides: TGCAGTGCTAGAGATCCGAACGGGAGGGCCCGGACAGATACGCAGTATTTT. The genes are TRBV20-1 and TRBJ2-3, with 8 bases fitting TRBD2. Germline CDR1 is DFQATT and CDR2 is SNEGSKA (reference sequence). J lost 3 bases, V lost 0 bases, and 11 bases had no gene match. The length of the CDR3 is 17 residues.

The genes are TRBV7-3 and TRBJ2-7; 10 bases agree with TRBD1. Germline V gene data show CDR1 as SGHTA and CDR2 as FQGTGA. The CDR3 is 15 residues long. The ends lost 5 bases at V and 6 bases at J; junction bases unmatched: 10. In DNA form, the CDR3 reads TGTGCCAGCAGCCCCACCGGGACAGGGGACTCCGAGCAGTACTTC. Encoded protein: CASSPTGTGDSEQYF. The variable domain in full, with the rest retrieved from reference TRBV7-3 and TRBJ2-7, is GAGVSQTPSNKVTEKGKYVELRCDPISGHTALYWYRQSLGQGPEFLIYFQGTGAADDSGLPNDRFFAVRPEGSVSTLKIQRTERGDSAVYLCASSPTGTGDSEQYFGPGTRLTVT.

The CDR3 nucleotides are TGTGCCAGCAGCGTCCGGGACAGCAAAGCTTACGAGCAGTACTTC. Protein: CASSVRDSKAYEQYF. The chain has TRBV7-2 and TRBJ2-7; 7 bases are shared with TRBD1. Per germline, CDR1 SGHTA and CDR2 FQGNSA. This CDR3 is 15 amino acids long. V shed 5 bases, J shed 4 bases, and the junction held 11 bases outside the gene matches.

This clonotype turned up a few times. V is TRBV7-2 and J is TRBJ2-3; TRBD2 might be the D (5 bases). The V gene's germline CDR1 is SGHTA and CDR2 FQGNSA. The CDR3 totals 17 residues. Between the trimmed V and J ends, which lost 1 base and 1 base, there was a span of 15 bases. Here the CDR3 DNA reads TGTGCCAGCAGCTTAGTCGGCGTTCTAGCCCGCACAGATACGCAGTATTTT. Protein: CASSLVGVLARTDTQYF.

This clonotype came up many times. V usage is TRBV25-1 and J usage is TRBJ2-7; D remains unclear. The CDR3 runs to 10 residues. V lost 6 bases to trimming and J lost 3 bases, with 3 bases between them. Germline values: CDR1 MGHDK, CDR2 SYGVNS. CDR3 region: CASRLYEQYF. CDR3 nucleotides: TGTGCCAGCAGACTCTACGAGCAGTACTTC.